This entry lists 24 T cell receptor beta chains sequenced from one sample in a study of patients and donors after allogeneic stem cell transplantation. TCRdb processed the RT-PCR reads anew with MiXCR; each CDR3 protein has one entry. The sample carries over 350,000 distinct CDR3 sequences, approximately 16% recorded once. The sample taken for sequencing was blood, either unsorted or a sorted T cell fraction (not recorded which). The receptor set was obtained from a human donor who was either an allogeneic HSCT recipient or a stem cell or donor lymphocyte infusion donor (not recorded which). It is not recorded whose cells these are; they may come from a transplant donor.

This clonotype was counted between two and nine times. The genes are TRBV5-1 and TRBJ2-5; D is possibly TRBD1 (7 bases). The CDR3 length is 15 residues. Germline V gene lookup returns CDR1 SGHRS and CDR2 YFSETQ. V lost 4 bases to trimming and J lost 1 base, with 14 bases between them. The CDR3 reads CASSLRQGGQETQYF. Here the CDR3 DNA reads TGCGCCAGCAGCCTACGACAGGGAGGCCAAGAGACCCAGTACTTC. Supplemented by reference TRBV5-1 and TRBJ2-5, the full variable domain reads KAGVTQTPRYLIKTRGQQVTLSCSPISGHRSVSWYQQTPGQGLQFLFEYFSETQRNKGNFPGRFSGRQFSNSRSEMNVSTLELGDSALYLCASSLRQGGQETQYFGPGTRLLVL.

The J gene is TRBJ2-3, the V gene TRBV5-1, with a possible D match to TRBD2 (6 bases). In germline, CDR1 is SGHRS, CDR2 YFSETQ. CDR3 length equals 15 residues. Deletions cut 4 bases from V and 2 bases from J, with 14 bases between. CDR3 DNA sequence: TGCGCCAGCAGCGGCCTTTGGCGGGACACAGATACGCAGTATTTT. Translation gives CASSGLWRDTDTQYF.

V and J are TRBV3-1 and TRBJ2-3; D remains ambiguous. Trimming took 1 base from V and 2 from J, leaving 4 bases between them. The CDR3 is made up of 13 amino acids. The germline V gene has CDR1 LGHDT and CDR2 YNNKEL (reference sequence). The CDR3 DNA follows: TGTGCCAGCAGCCAAGTACTCACAGATACGCAGTATTTT. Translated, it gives CASSQVLTDTQYF.

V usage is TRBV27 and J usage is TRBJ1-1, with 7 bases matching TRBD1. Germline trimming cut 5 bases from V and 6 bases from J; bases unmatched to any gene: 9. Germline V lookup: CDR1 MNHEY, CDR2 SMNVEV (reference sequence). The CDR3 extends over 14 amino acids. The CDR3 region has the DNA TGTGCCAGCAGTACGACAGGGTCAAACCCTGAAGCTTTCTTT. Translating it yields CASSTTGSNPEAFF.

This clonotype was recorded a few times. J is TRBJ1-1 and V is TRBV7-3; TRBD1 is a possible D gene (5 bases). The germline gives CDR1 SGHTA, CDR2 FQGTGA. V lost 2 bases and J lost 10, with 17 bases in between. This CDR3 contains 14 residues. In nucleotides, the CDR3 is TGTGCCAGCAGCTTAGGAGGGACCTCGACGGTAGCTTTCTTT. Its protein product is CASSLGGTSTVAFF.

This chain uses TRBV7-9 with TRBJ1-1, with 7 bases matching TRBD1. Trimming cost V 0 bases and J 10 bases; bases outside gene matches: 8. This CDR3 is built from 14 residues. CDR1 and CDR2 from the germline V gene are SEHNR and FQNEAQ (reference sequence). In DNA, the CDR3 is TGTGCCAGCAGCTTAGCCTTGACAGGGTTAGGAGCTTTCTTT. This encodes CASSLALTGLGAFF.

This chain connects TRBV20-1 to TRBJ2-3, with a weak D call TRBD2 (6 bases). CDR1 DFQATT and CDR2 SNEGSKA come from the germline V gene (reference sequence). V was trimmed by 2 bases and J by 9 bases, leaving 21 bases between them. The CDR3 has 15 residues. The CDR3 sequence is CSARKSAGNSETQYF. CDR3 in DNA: TGCAGTGCTAGAAAGTCTGCGGGGAATTCCGAGACGCAGTATTTT.

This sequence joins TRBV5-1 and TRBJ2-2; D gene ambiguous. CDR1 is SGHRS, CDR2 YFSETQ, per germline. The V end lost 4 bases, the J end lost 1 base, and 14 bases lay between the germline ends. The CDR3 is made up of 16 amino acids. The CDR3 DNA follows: TGCGCCAGCAGCCCGGCGGCACGACAGAACACCGGGGAGCTGTTTTTT. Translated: CASSPAARQNTGELFF.

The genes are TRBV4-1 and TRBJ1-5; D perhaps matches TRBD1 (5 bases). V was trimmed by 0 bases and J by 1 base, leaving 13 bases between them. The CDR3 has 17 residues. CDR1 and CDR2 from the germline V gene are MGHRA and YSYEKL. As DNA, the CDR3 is TGCGCCAGCAGCCAAGACGTGTCTGGGGGGAGCAATCAGCCCCAGCATTTT. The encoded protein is CASSQDVSGGSNQPQHF.

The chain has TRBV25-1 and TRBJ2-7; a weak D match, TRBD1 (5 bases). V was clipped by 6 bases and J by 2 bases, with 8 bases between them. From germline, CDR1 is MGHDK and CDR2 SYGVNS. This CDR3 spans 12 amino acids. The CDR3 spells CASSTGPYEQYF. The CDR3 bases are TGTGCCAGCAGCACAGGTCCCTACGAGCAGTACTTC.

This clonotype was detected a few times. The CDR3 is CASSLDRVQETQYF. DNA for the CDR3: TGTGCCAGCAGCCTCGACAGAGTCCAAGAGACCCAGTACTTC. This chain joins TRBV6-4 and TRBJ2-5; D is possibly TRBD1 (5 bases). The germline V gene encodes CDR1 MRHNA and CDR2 SNTAGT. The CDR3 is 14 amino acids. Trimming stripped 6 bases from V and 1 base from J, with 12 bases between.

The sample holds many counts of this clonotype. For the CDR3, the DNA is TGTGCCAGCAACTACCCGGGACTCGGCTCAGATACGCAGTATTTT. Its translation: CASNYPGLGSDTQYF. V and J are TRBV12-3 or TRBV12-4 and TRBJ2-3, with D perhaps matching TRBD2 (6 bases). CDR3 length equals 15 residues. V lost 7 bases to trimming and J lost 4 bases, with 18 bases between them.

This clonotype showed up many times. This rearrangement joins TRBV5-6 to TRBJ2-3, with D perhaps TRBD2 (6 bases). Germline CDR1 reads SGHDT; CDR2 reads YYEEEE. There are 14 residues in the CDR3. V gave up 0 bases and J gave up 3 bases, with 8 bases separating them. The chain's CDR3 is CASSLVGSTDTQYF. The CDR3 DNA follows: TGTGCCAGCAGCTTGGTCGGGAGTACAGATACGCAGTATTTT.

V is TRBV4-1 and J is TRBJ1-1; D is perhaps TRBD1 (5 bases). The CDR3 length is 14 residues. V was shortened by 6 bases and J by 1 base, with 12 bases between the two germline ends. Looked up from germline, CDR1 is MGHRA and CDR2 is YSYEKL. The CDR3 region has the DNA TGCGCCAGCAGTCTTGCCCAGGGGAACACTGAAGCTTTCTTT. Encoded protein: CASSLAQGNTEAFF.

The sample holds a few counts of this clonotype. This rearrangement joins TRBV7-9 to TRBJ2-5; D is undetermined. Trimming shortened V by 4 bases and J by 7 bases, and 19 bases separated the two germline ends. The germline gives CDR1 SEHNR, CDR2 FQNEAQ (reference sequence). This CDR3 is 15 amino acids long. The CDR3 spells CASSSRVVQTGTQYF. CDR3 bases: TGTGCCAGCAGCTCTAGGGTGGTTCAGACTGGGACCCAGTACTTC.

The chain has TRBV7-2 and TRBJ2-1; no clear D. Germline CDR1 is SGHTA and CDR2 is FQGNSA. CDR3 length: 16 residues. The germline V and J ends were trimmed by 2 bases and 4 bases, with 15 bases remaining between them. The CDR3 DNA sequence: TGTGCCAGCAGCTTATTACCGGCAGGCCCATACAATGAGCAGTTCTTC. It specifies CASSLLPAGPYNEQFF.

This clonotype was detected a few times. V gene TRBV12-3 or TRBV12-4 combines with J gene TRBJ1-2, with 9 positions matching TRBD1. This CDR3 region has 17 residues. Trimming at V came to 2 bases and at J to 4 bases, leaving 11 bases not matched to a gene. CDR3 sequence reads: CASSLSISGQGFYGYTF. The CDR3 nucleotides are TGTGCCAGCAGTTTAAGTATTTCGGGACAGGGATTCTATGGCTACACCTTC.

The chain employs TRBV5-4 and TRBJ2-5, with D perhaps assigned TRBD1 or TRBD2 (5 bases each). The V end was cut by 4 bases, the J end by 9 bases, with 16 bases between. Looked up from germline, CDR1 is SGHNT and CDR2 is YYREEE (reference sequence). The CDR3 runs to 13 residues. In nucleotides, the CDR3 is TGTGCCAGCAGCAGCGGACATCTAGGGGCCCAGTACTTC. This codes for CASSSGHLGAQYF.

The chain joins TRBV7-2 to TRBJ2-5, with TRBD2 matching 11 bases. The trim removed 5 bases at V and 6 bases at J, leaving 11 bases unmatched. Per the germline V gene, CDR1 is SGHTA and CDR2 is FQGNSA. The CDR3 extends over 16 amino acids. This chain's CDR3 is CASSPRVAGGPKTQYF. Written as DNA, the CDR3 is TGTGCCAGCAGCCCTAGAGTAGCGGGGGGGCCTAAGACCCAGTACTTC.

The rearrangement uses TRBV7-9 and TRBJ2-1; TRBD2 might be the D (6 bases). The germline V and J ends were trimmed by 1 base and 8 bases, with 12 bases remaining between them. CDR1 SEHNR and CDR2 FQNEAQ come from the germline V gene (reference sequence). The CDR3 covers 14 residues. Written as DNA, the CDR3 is TGTGCCAGCAGCTTAGTTCGGGGAGGCGATGAGCAGTTCTTC. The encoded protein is CASSLVRGGDEQFF.

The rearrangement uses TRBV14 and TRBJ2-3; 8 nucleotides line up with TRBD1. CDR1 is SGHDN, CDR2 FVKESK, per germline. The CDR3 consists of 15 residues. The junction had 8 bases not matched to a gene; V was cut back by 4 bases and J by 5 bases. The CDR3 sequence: CASSRQGAKGDTQYF. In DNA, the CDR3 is TGTGCCAGCAGCCGCCAGGGGGCGAAGGGAGATACGCAGTATTTT.

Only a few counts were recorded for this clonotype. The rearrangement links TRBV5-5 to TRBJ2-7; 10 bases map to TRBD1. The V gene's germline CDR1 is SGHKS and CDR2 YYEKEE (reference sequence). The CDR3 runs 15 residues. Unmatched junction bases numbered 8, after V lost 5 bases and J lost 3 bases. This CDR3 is CASRLTGGGYYEQYF. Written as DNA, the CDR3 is TGTGCCAGCAGACTGACAGGGGGCGGTTACTACGAGCAGTACTTC.

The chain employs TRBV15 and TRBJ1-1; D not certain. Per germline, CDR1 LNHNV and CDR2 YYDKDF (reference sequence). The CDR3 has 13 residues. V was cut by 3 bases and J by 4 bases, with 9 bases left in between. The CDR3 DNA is TGTGCCACCAGCAGGCCCAAGGGCACTGAAGCTTTCTTT. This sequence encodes CATSRPKGTEAFF.

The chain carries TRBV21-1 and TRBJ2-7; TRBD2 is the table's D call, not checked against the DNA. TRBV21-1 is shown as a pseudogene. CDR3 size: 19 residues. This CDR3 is CASSSLPLAGGAFADEQYF. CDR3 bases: TGTGCCAGCAGCAGCCTGCCCCTAGCGGGAGGAGCTTTTGCGGACGAGCAGTACTTC.